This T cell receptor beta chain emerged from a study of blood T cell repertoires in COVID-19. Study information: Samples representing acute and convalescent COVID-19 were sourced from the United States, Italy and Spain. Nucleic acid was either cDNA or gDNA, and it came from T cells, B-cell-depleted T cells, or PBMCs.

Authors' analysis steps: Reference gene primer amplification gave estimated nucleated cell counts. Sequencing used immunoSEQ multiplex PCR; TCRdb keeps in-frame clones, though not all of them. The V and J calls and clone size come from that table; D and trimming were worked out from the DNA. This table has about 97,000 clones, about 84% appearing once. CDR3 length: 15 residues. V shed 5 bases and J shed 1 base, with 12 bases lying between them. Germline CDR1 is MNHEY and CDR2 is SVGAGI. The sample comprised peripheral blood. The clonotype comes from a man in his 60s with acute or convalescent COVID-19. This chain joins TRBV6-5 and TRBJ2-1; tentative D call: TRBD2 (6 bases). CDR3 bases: TGTGCCAGCAGTCCCGAAGGGAGGTCCTACAATGAGCAGTTCTTC. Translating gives CASSPEGRSYNEQFF.